This T cell receptor (beta chain) was documented in a study of blood T cell repertoires in COVID-19. Whole-study context: T cells, B-cell-depleted T cells, or PBMCs provided the cDNA or gDNA that served as material.

The CDR3 runs 15 residues. CDR1 is SEHNR, CDR2 FQNEAQ, per germline (reference sequence). The V segment lost 4 bases and the J segment 7 bases; nucleotides outside the gene matches: 12. Per the original data handling: It was from reference gene primer amplification that nucleated cell counts were estimated. Sequenced by immunoSEQ multiplex PCR; TCRdb stores in-frame clones only, minus some. V and J calls and clone size follow that table, whereas D and trimming were derived from the DNA. The table lists hundreds of thousands of clones, 70% to 90% of them singletons, with 6% in the top ten. Adults between roughly 18 and 90 years of age took part from 20 to 25 US areas. Cohort allocation depended upon clinical history that participants reported.

This clonotype was obtained from a woman aged 35 to 49 who had recovered from COVID-19. The sample was PBMCs or T cells enriched from blood (not recorded which). The rearrangement links TRBV7-9 to TRBJ2-7, with 8 bases identical to TRBD1. As DNA, the CDR3 is TGTGCCAGCAGCTCCGACCAGGGGGCCTTAGGGGAGCAGTACTTC. It is translated as CASSSDQGALGEQYF.